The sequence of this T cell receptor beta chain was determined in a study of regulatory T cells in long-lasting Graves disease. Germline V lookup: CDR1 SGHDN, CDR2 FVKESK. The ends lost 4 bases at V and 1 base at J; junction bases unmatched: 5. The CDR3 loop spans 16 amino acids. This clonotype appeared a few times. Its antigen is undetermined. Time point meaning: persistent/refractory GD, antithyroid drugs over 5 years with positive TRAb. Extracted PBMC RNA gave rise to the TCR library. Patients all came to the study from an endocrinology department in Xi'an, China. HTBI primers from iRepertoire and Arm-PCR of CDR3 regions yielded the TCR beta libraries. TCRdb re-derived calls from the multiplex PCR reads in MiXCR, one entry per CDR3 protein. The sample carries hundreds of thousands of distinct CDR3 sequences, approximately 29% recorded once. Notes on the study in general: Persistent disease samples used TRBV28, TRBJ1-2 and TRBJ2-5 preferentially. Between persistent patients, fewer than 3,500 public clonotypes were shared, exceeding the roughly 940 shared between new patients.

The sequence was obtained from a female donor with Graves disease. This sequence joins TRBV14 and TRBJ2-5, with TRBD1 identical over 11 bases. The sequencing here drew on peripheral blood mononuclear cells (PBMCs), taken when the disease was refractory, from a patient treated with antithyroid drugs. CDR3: CASSPAGTGGQETQYF. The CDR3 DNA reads TGTGCCAGCAGCCCAGCCGGGACAGGGGGCCAAGAGACCCAGTACTTC.